This T cell receptor (beta chain) was obtained from a study of shared clonotypes between healthy human individuals. Here immunoSEQ multiplex PCR was the method, and the copy in TCRdb shows in-frame clones only, minus some. The sample contains around 2,000,000 clones, roughly 95% of which appear only once. The naive CD8 fraction comprised CD45RO-negative cells positively selected for CCR7 and excluded terminally differentiated effector memory CD45RA+ cells. The receptor was derived from a young man in good health. Sequencing used naive CD8+ T cells sorted from blood.

The CDR3 DNA is TGTGCCAGCAGTACGGGCCTGAACACTGAAGCTTTCTTT. Its protein product is CASSTGLNTEAFF. The genes are TRBV6-6 and TRBJ1-1; D uncertain. The ends were cut back, 5 bases at V and 0 bases at J, with 7 bases in the middle. This CDR3 region has 13 residues. Germline assignment: CDR1 MNHNY and CDR2 SVGAGI (reference sequence).